This T cell receptor beta chain was retrieved from a study of cytomegalovirus exposure and HLA in healthy donors. On the study more broadly: From donors who were HLA-typed, an early data release held about 85 million unique TCRs.

In the PCR, 60 Vbeta and 13 Jbeta primers were used. Only in-frame clones appear in the TCRdb table, and some are missing; sequencing was by immunoSEQ multiplex PCR. The sample holds 200,000 to 250,000 clones, roughly 80% seen once. This clone has just one count. V was shortened by 4 bases and J by 0 bases, with 14 bases between the two germline ends. Germline V gives CDR1 SGHDT, CDR2 YYEEEE. This CDR3 spans 17 amino acids. This chain connects TRBV5-6 to TRBJ1-6, with no clear D. The source is a man in his thirties or forties in good health and CMV-seronegative. The source material was PBMCs. As DNA, the CDR3 is TGTGCCAGCAGCCGATTGGCCGGGAGCTCCTATAATTCACCCCTCCACTTT. Its translation is CASSRLAGSSYNSPLHF.